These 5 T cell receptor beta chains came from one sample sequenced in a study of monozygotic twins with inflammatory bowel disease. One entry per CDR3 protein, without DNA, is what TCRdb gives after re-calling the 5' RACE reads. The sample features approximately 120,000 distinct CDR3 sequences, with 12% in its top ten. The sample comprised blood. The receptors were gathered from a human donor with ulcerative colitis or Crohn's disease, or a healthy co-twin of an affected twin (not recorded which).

CDR3 region: CASSEARGQGVYGYTF. The V and J genes are TRBV2 and TRBJ1-2; the TRBD1 assignment by TCRdb is unverifiable without DNA. This CDR3 has 16 residues. CDR1 is SNHLY, CDR2 FYNNEI, per germline.

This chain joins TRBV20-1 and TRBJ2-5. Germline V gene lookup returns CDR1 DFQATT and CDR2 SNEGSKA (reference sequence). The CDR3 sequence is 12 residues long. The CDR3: CSAREGSETQYF.

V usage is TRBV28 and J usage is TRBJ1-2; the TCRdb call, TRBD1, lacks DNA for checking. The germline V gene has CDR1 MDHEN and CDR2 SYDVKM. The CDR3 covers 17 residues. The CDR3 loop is CASSLPAGQLGTYGYTF.

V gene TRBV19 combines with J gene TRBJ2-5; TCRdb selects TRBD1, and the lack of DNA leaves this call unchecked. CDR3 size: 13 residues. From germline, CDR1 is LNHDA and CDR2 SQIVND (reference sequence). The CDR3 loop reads CASRSQVGQTQYF.

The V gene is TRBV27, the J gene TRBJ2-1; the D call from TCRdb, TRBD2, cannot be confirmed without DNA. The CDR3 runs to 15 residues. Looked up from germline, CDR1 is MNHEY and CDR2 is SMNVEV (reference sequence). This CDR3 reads CASSFLAGGLVEQFF.